The 14 T cell receptor beta chains below were found in one sample sequenced in a study of cytomegalovirus exposure and HLA in healthy donors. Sequencing was performed with immunoSEQ multiplex PCR; in TCRdb, only in-frame clones are kept and a portion is missing. The table has about 160,000 clones, 70% to 90% seen once; the top ten hold roughly 6%. The sequenced sample consisted of PBMCs. The origin of the receptors is a woman aged 25 to 45 in good health and CMV-seronegative.

By share of the sample, this clone is medium-sized (0.01 to 0.1%). This chain connects TRBV19 to TRBJ2-1; 8 nucleotides agree with TRBD1. The germline V gene encodes CDR1 LNHDA and CDR2 SQIVND (reference sequence). The CDR3 covers 14 residues. Trimming removed 5 bases from V and 4 bases from J; junction bases left unmatched: 4. CDR3: CASSPGQEYNEQFF. In nucleotides, the CDR3 is TGTGCCAGTAGTCCGGGACAGGAGTACAATGAGCAGTTCTTC.

V is TRBV7-3 and J is TRBJ2-7, with no clear D. Per the germline V gene, CDR1 is SGHTA and CDR2 is FQGTGA. The CDR3 totals 15 residues. V was shortened by 3 bases and J by 0 bases, with 12 bases between the two germline ends. CDR3 residues: CASSFGQDPSYEQYF. CDR3 coding DNA: TGTGCCAGCAGCTTCGGCCAGGACCCCTCCTACGAGCAGTACTTC. Drawing the rest from reference TRBV7-3 and TRBJ2-7, the complete variable domain is GAGVSQTPSNKVTEKGKYVELRCDPISGHTALYWYRQSLGQGPEFLIYFQGTGAADDSGLPNDRFFAVRPEGSVSTLKIQRTERGDSAVYLCASSFGQDPSYEQYFGPGTRLTVT.

The chain carries TRBV27 and TRBJ1-2, with TRBD1 identical over 7 bases. This CDR3 is built from 13 residues. Germline assignment: CDR1 MNHEY and CDR2 SMNVEV (reference sequence). V shed 3 bases and J 6 bases; nucleotides not matched to a gene: 4. The CDR3 DNA follows: TGTGCCAGCAGTTTGGGCAGGGGGGATGGCTACACCTTC. It encodes CASSLGRGDGYTF.

CDR3 nucleotides: TGTGCCACTAAACGTAGATCCCCCCACGAGCAGTACTTC. Translation gives CATKRRSPHEQYF. This chain joins TRBV6-5 and TRBJ2-7; D gene unclear. The V end lost 10 bases, the J end lost 5 bases, and 18 bases lay between the germline ends. The CDR3 has 13 amino acids. Germline V CDR1 and CDR2: MNHEY, SVGAGI.

This chain joins TRBV6-5 and TRBJ2-5; D is undetermined. CDR1 is MNHEY and CDR2 is SVGAGI in the germline V gene. Trimming took off 3 bases at V and 2 bases at J, with 10 bases between the two ends. This CDR3 spans 14 amino acids. CDR3 protein: CASSYVGVQETQYF. In DNA form, the CDR3 reads TGTGCCAGCAGTTATGTCGGAGTACAAGAGACCCAGTACTTC.

This clone came up once. V usage is TRBV10-1 and J usage is TRBJ1-5, with D possibly TRBD1 on 6 matching bases. Trimming took 1 base from V and 3 from J, leaving 13 bases between them. The germline V gene encodes CDR1 WNHNN and CDR2 SYGVQD (reference sequence). This CDR3 region has 16 residues. CDR3 sequence (DNA): TGCGCCAGCAGTGAGTGCTTCAGGGGTACCAATCAGCCCCAGCATTTT. Translation gives CASSECFRGTNQPQHF.

The chain carries TRBV14 and TRBJ2-4; D remains unclear. The length of the CDR3 is 12 residues. Trimming pared 0 bases from V and 9 bases from J, leaving 6 bases between. The germline V gene encodes CDR1 SGHDN and CDR2 FVKESK. Here the CDR3 reads CASSQDSGIQYF. The CDR3 nucleotides are TGTGCCAGCAGCCAAGACTCGGGCATTCAGTACTTC. Combining the CDR3 with reference TRBV14 and TRBJ2-4 gives the whole variable domain EAGVTQFPSHSVIEKGQTVTLRCDPISGHDNLYWYRRVMGKEIKFLLHFVKESKQDESGMPNNRFLAERTGGTYSTLKVQPAELEDSGVYFCASSQDSGIQYFGAGTRLSVL.

This sequence joins TRBV11-3 and TRBJ2-7; D is perhaps TRBD2 (5 bases). CDR3 length: 12 amino acids. The germline gives CDR1 SGHNT, CDR2 YENEEA. Deletions cut 4 bases from V and 7 bases from J, with 11 bases between. CDR3 bases: TGTGCCAGCAGCTCCGACGCGGGTGAGCAGTACTTC. This encodes CASSSDAGEQYF.

V gene TRBV28 combines with J gene TRBJ2-1; a possible D gene is TRBD1 (6 bases). The CDR3 is 13 amino acids. Germline V lookup: CDR1 MDHEN, CDR2 SYDVKM. The germline V and J ends were trimmed by 5 bases and 4 bases, with 9 bases remaining between them. The DNA of the CDR3 is TGTGCCAGCAGTCCAGGGGTTTACAATGAGCAGTTCTTC. It encodes CASSPGVYNEQFF.

This clone was seen more than once but under ten times. The chain has TRBV10-3 and TRBJ1-1; weak D call: TRBD1 (5 bases). The CDR3 extends over 12 amino acids. With 8 bases removed from V and 2 bases from J, the gap between germline ends came to 9 bases. Germline V gene sequence: CDR1 ENHRY, CDR2 SYGVKD. This chain's CDR3 is CAIGTDNTEAFF. As DNA, the CDR3 is TGTGCCATCGGGACGGACAACACTGAAGCTTTCTTT.

V is TRBV4-1 and J is TRBJ1-3, with D perhaps TRBD1 (6 bases). The V end was cut by 5 bases, the J end by 4 bases, with 12 bases between. Per the germline V gene, CDR1 is MGHRA and CDR2 is YSYEKL. There are 14 residues in the CDR3. The CDR3 nucleotides read TGCGCCAGCAGCGCTTTAGGGACAGGAAACACCATATATTTT. Its translation is CASSALGTGNTIYF.

The genes are TRBV9 and TRBJ2-1; 8 nucleotides line up with TRBD2. This CDR3 is built from 15 residues. Losses at the gene ends were 4 bases for V and 5 bases for J; bases not matched to a gene: 8. Germline V gene data show CDR1 as SGDLS and CDR2 as YYNGEE. CDR3 sequence: CASSPNRRGDNEQFF. The CDR3 coding sequence is TGTGCCAGCAGCCCTAATCGGCGGGGGGACAATGAGCAGTTCTTC.

The chain employs TRBV9 and TRBJ1-5, with 9 bases fitting TRBD1. This CDR3 comprises 14 residues. V lost 3 bases and J lost 5; bases outside the gene matches: 3. Per the germline V gene, CDR1 is SGDLS and CDR2 is YYNGEE. This CDR3 reads CASSEGQGYQPQHF. CDR3 DNA: TGTGCCAGCAGCGAGGGACAGGGATATCAGCCCCAGCATTTT.

This clone appeared a single time. The chain employs TRBV7-8 and TRBJ2-5; D is ambiguous. Per the germline V gene, CDR1 is SGHVS and CDR2 is FQNEAQ. V lost 11 bases to trimming and J lost 5 bases, with 15 bases between them. CDR3 length equals 12 residues. CDR3 bases: TGTGCCGGAGAGACATTATCGGAGACCCAGTACTTC. Its translation is CAGETLSETQYF.